The clone carrying this T cell receptor (beta chain) has only a few counts. Its antigen is currently unknown. This record comes from a study of T cell repertoires in cytomegalovirus infection. In TCRdb, the reads were re-called with MiXCR into one record per CDR3 protein. The sample has about 130,000 distinct CDR3 sequences, approximately 30% seen once; the top ten hold approximately 50%. The CDR3 runs 13 residues. V gave up 5 bases and J gave up 7 bases, with 12 bases separating them. The chain combines TRBV12-3 or TRBV12-4 with TRBJ1-5, with a possible D match to TRBD1 (6 bases). The clonotype was recovered from a human donor in good health (CMV status not recorded). Some clones in this sample may be carry-over from other donors' samples. Material: CD8+ T cells from cultured PBMCs, obtained from culture after CMV antigen stimulation. CDR3 sequence reads: CASSPGGGQPQHF. DNA of the CDR3: TGTGCCAGCAGTCCCGGGGGCGGGCAGCCCCAGCATTTT.